Below, 2 T cell receptor beta chains from the same sample are listed, as sequenced in a study of T cell repertoires in aging, cancer and after chemotherapy. Peripheral blood genomic DNA, not sorted cells or RNA, was the template. A mixed TRB-A/B primer pool amplified rearranged TRB by multiplex touch-down PCR. TCRdb redid the calling of the multiplex PCR reads with MiXCR, one entry per CDR3 protein. Counted here are about 7,400 distinct CDR3 sequences, 35% to 50% occurring once; the ten biggest clones make up around 14%. Sequencing input: blood. These receptors were taken from a human donor in good health.

This clonotype has just a few counts. The chain is built from TRBV5-6 and TRBJ1-2, with 7 bases fitting TRBD1. CDR1 is SGHDT and CDR2 is YYEEEE in the germline V gene. This CDR3 is 14 amino acids long. After removal of 0 bases from V and 6 bases from J, the junction contained 5 bases not matched to a gene. This chain's CDR3 is CASSLVVGGDGYTF. CDR3 bases: TGTGCCAGCAGCTTGGTTGTAGGGGGCGATGGCTACACCTTC. The full variable domain, with the rest looked up from reference TRBV5-6 and TRBJ1-2, is DAGVTQSPTHLIKTRGQQVTLRCSPKSGHDTVSWYQQALGQGPQFIFQYYEEEERQRGNFPDRFSGHQFPNYSSELNVNALLLGDSALYLCASSLVVGGDGYTFGSGTRLTVV.

The rearrangement uses TRBV7-2 and TRBJ1-6; unclear D gene. Germline lookup yields CDR1 SGHTA and CDR2 FQGNSA. The CDR3 sequence is 14 residues long. V dropped 0 bases and J dropped 13 bases, with 13 bases sitting between them. The DNA of the CDR3 is TGTGCCAGCAGCTTAGCGAGGTTAGGGAACCCCCTCCACTTT. Its protein product is CASSLARLGNPLHF. Full variable domain (outside the CDR3, taken from reference TRBV7-2 and TRBJ1-6): GAGVSQSPSNKVTEKGKDVELRCDPISGHTALYWYRQSLGQGLEFLIYFQGNSAPDKSGLPSDRFSAERTGGSVSTLTIQRTQQEDSAVYLCASSLARLGNPLHFGNGTRLTVT.